One sample yielded the 27 T cell receptor beta chains listed below, sequenced in a study of monozygotic twins with inflammatory bowel disease. TCRdb reanalyzed the 5' RACE reads and collapses them to one entry per CDR3 protein, without DNA. The listing records a few hundred thousand distinct CDR3 sequences. The sequencing sample was made of blood. These TCRs come from a human donor with ulcerative colitis or Crohn's disease, or a healthy co-twin of an affected twin (not recorded which).

The genes are TRBV6-1 and TRBJ2-3; TCRdb indicates TRBD2, and absent DNA this call remains unverified. This CDR3 has 15 amino acids. Per the germline V gene, CDR1 is MNHNS and CDR2 is SASEGT. CDR3 amino acids: CASSASGRGTDTQYF.

The chain combines TRBV5-5 with TRBJ1-1. Germline lookup yields CDR1 SGHKS and CDR2 YYEKEE (reference sequence). This CDR3 is 12 amino acids long. The CDR3 is CASSGDGTEAFF.

This sequence joins TRBV27 and TRBJ1-1. The CDR3 is 16 residues long. CDR1 and CDR2 (germline): MNHEY, SMNVEV (reference sequence). The CDR3 reads CASSSPPGPQGTEAFF.

The chain is built from TRBV5-4 and TRBJ1-1; TCRdb selects TRBD1, and the lack of DNA leaves this call unchecked. CDR3 length equals 15 residues. The germline V gene encodes CDR1 SGHNT and CDR2 YYREEE (reference sequence). CDR3 amino acids: CASSPNAGVNTEAFF. Full variable domain (remainder filled in from reference TRBV5-4 and TRBJ1-1): ETGVTQSPTHLIKTRGQQVTLRCSSQSGHNTVSWYQQALGQGPQFIFQYYREEENGRGNFPPRFSGLQFPNYSSELNVNALELDDSALYLCASSPNAGVNTEAFFGQGTRLTVV.

This rearrangement joins TRBV7-7 to TRBJ2-7; the TCRdb D gene call, TRBD2, has no DNA to confirm it. Per germline, CDR1 SSHAT and CDR2 FNYEAQ (reference sequence). This CDR3 has 16 residues. The CDR3 loop reads CASSPSPSSIVGEQYF.

V is TRBV30 and J is TRBJ1-2; absent DNA, TCRdb's TRBD1 call cannot be checked. The CDR3 is 13 amino acids. Per germline, CDR1 GTSNPN and CDR2 SVGIG (reference sequence). CDR3: CASGQGGNYGYTF.

The chain couples TRBV4-3 to TRBJ2-3. The CDR3 has 16 residues. CDR1 and CDR2 from the germline V gene are LGHNA and YSLEER. CDR3 amino acids: CASSQGLVRSTDTQYF.

This chain joins TRBV29-1 and TRBJ2-7. The germline V gene has CDR1 SQVTM and CDR2 ANQGSEA. This CDR3 has 12 amino acids. CDR3 residues: CSAGVGLYEQYF.

The rearrangement joins TRBV18 to TRBJ2-7. This CDR3 spans 15 amino acids. The germline V gene encodes CDR1 KGHSH and CDR2 LQKENI. CDR3 residues: CASSPQGATVYEQYF.

The V gene is TRBV29-1, the J gene TRBJ1-5; TCRdb selects TRBD1, and the lack of DNA leaves this call unchecked. Germline V gene data show CDR1 as SQVTM and CDR2 as ANQGSEA. The CDR3 is 13 amino acids. The CDR3 here is CSVADRAGQPQHF.

The gene calls are TRBV29-1 and TRBJ2-7; TCRdb's assignment of TRBD2 cannot be checked, as there is no DNA. There are 14 residues in the CDR3. Germline V gene lookup returns CDR1 SQVTM and CDR2 ANQGSEA. This chain's CDR3 is CSVRRGLAGGEQYF.

The chain joins TRBV6-2 or TRBV6-3 to TRBJ2-7; TCRdb designates TRBD2, a call that cannot be tested without DNA. CDR3 length: 13 residues. Germline V gene sequence: CDR1 MNHEY, CDR2 SVGEGT. CDR3 sequence: CASSRSGGLEQYF.

J is TRBJ2-1 and V is TRBV6-2 or TRBV6-3; TCRdb returns TRBD1, unconfirmable since there is no DNA. Germline CDR1 reads MNHEY; CDR2 reads SVGEGT. This CDR3 region has 15 residues. CDR3 in amino acids: CASSTTGGSYNEQFF.

V gene TRBV4-1 combines with J gene TRBJ2-6. Germline loops: CDR1 MGHRA, CDR2 YSYEKL. CDR3 length equals 17 residues. This CDR3 reads CASSHSSVRVGANVLTF.

J is TRBJ1-1 and V is TRBV5-1; without DNA, the TCRdb call of TRBD1 cannot be checked. There are 16 residues in the CDR3. CDR1 and CDR2 from the germline V gene are SGHRS and YFSETQ. The CDR3 protein is CASSLGSGQLNTEAFF.

The V call is TRBV20-1, the J call TRBJ1-4. The CDR3 has 13 amino acids. Germline V gene lookup returns CDR1 DFQATT and CDR2 SNEGSKA (reference sequence). This CDR3 reads CSAMDDRREKLFF.

This chain connects TRBV6-5 to TRBJ2-3; checking the TCRdb D call of TRBD1 is not possible without DNA. The CDR3 is 12 amino acids. Germline V gives CDR1 MNHEY, CDR2 SVGAGI. This CDR3 is CASNAPANTQYF.

The genes are TRBV18 and TRBJ2-7; TCRdb outputs TRBD2, but without DNA this stays unchecked. Germline CDR1 and CDR2: KGHSH and LQKENI. The CDR3 spans 16 residues. The CDR3: CASSPPGRIEGYEQYF.

The chain recombines TRBV5-5 with TRBJ2-7; TCRdb calls TRBD2, which cannot be checked without DNA. Germline V CDR1 and CDR2: SGHKS, YYEKEE (reference sequence). The CDR3 consists of 14 residues. This CDR3 reads CASSPTSDSYEQYF.

The chain joins TRBV3-1 to TRBJ2-5; TCRdb designates TRBD2, a call that cannot be tested without DNA. CDR3 size: 16 residues. Germline CDR1 and CDR2: LGHDT and YNNKEL (reference sequence). The CDR3 reads CASSRGTSGGQETQYF.

This rearrangement joins TRBV15 to TRBJ2-1; TCRdb calls TRBD2, which cannot be checked without DNA. The CDR3 is made up of 16 amino acids. Germline CDR1 is LNHNV and CDR2 is YYDKDF (reference sequence). CDR3 region: CATSRGRDYQSGEQFF.

The chain is built from TRBV28 and TRBJ2-7; checking the TCRdb D call of TRBD2 is not possible without DNA. The CDR3 loop spans 16 amino acids. Looked up from germline, CDR1 is MDHEN and CDR2 is SYDVKM. CDR3 protein: CASSSPAHPRAYEQYF.

The CDR3: CAISESMEGATGELFF. The chain couples TRBV10-3 to TRBJ2-2; TCRdb returns TRBD2, unconfirmable since there is no DNA. CDR1 ENHRY and CDR2 SYGVKD come from the germline V gene. The CDR3 consists of 16 residues.

The chain links TRBV6-2 or TRBV6-3 to TRBJ2-1; TCRdb's assignment of TRBD2 cannot be checked, as there is no DNA. Per the germline V gene, CDR1 is MNHEY and CDR2 is SVGEGT. The CDR3 is 17 residues long. CDR3 loop: CASRTTSGRSSYNEQFF.

The chain is built from TRBV28 and TRBJ2-5. The CDR3 length is 13 residues. The germline V gene has CDR1 MDHEN and CDR2 SYDVKM. This chain's CDR3 is CASSFSRKETQYF.

The V gene is TRBV5-1, the J gene TRBJ2-7; absent DNA, TCRdb's TRBD1 call cannot be checked. Looked up from germline, CDR1 is SGHRS and CDR2 is YFSETQ. The CDR3 spans 15 residues. The CDR3 is CASSPTGTGWYEQHF. The full variable domain, its missing parts supplied by reference TRBV5-1 and TRBJ2-7, is KAGVTQTPRYLIKTRGQQVTLSCSPISGHRSVSWYQQTPGQGLQFLFEYFSETQRNKGNFPGRFSGRQFSNSRSEMNVSTLELGDSALYLCASSPTGTGWYEQHFGPGTRLTVT.

This chain connects TRBV6-5 to TRBJ2-6; there is no DNA to check the TCRdb D call of TRBD2. Germline V gene data show CDR1 as MNHEY and CDR2 as SVGAGI. CDR3 length: 17 amino acids. CDR3 loop: CASRYREPSSGANVLTF.